This entry concerns a single TCR beta chain. TCRdb's copy holds only in-frame clones and misses some; the assay was immunoSEQ multiplex PCR. This sample carries roughly 80,000 clones, 92% of them seen once, and the ten largest clones take almost 1.5%. With 10 bases clipped from V and 7 bases from J, the junction kept 7 bases outside the gene matches. Per the germline V gene, CDR1 is LNHDA and CDR2 is SQIVND (reference sequence). The CDR3 contains 12 residues. This sample stems from a study of T cell changes during pregnancy in multiple sclerosis. The clonotype originates from a female donor with multiple sclerosis, enrolled in a pregnancy study. The chain employs TRBV19 and TRBJ1-1; 9 bases line up with TRBD1. The starting material was peripheral blood, obtained before pregnancy. Here the CDR3 reads CATTTGGGEAFF. CDR3 nucleotides: TGTGCCACCACGACAGGGGGAGGTGAAGCTTTCTTT.